This entry is about one TCR beta chain. Its antigen is unknown. Sequencing was performed with immunoSEQ multiplex PCR; in TCRdb, only in-frame clones are kept and a portion is missing. The sample includes about 2.4 million clones, approximately 94% of them seen just once. Naive CD4+ cells were CD45RA-selected; the remaining cells were memory. The entry originates in a study of shared clonotypes between healthy human individuals. The CDR3 extends over 20 amino acids. Trimming stripped 6 bases from V and 0 bases from J, with 28 bases between. CDR1 is SGDLS and CDR2 is YYNGEE in the germline V gene. Study-level findings and limits: Non-shared clonotypes showed lower generation probabilities than clonotypes common to all four donors. Clonotype sharing levels among donors were expected to vary with sequencing depth. Approximately 4.6% of naive CD4 clonotypes were common to several donors.

The sequencing sample was made of naive CD4+ T cells from PBMCs. Subset in this sample: CD45RA+ positively selected. This TCR was recovered from a man between 18 and 35 years old in good health. Some clones in this sample may be carry-over from other donors' samples. V gene TRBV9 combines with J gene TRBJ2-1, with D unresolved. The DNA for the CDR3 is TGTGCCAGCACCTACCCGGAGACCTACCCTACCGTAGGCTCCTACAATGAGCAGTTCTTC. Translating gives CASTYPETYPTVGSYNEQFF.